Included here is one T cell receptor beta chain sequence, with context. Its antigen is not known. This sample includes further DNA sequences coding for the same CDR3. The entry originates in a study of shared clonotypes between healthy human individuals. Looking at the study overall: CD4 naive and CD4 memory each took three plates per donor, while CD8 naive took two and CD8 memory one.

Repertoires were generated with immunoSEQ multiplex PCR, while TCRdb's copy carries only in-frame clones and drops some. The sample holds some 1,100,000 clones, around 78% seen once. V was pared by 6 bases and J by 1 base, with 1 base of the junction left unmatched. CDR3 length: 14 residues. Germline CDR1 reads MDHEN; CDR2 reads SYDVKM. General study points: Rarefaction demonstrated incomplete sorted-subset sequencing despite large depth. What limited the represented genetic and exposure-history diversity was the small number of donors.

This TCR derives from a man younger than 30 in good health. Some clones in this sample may be carry-over from other donors' samples. Sequencing used memory CD4+ T cells from PBMCs. The subset: CD45RA-negative fraction. V gene TRBV28 combines with J gene TRBJ1-5; TRBD1 aligns across 9 bases. The CDR3 reads CASRGTGSNQPQHF. CDR3 coding DNA: TGTGCCAGCAGGGGGACAGGGAGCAATCAGCCCCAGCATTTT.